The next 30 T cell receptor beta chains were all read from a single sample in a study of cytomegalovirus exposure and HLA in healthy donors. PCR amplification relied on 60 Vbeta primers (plus 13 Jbeta primers). Data came from immunoSEQ multiplex PCR; TCRdb stores just in-frame clones and leaves some out. The sample includes about 190,000 clones, roughly four fifths seen only once; the top ten take around 3.3%. Sequenced material: PBMCs. Receptors originate from a woman aged 25-40 years in good health and CMV-seropositive.

The genes are TRBV28 and TRBJ2-7, with D perhaps TRBD1 (6 bases). Germline V CDR1 and CDR2: MDHEN, SYDVKM. The V and J ends lost 7 bases and 0 bases respectively, with 19 bases between them. The CDR3 is 16 residues long. The CDR3 region has the DNA TGTGCCAGCACCCCGACTATGCTAGGGGGCTCCTACGAGCAGTACTTC. This encodes CASTPTMLGGSYEQYF.

The sample holds one count of this clone. V and J are TRBV19 and TRBJ2-1, with a weak D call TRBD1 (5 bases). Trimming stripped 8 bases from V and 2 bases from J, with 7 bases between. This CDR3 contains 12 residues. The germline V gene has CDR1 LNHDA and CDR2 SQIVND (reference sequence). CDR3 sequence (DNA): TGTGCCAGTGAGGACACCTACAATGAGCAGTTCTTC. It specifies CASEDTYNEQFF. The variable domain in full, with the rest retrieved from reference TRBV19 and TRBJ2-1, is DGGITQSPKYLFRKEGQNVTLSCEQNLNHDAMYWYRQDPGQGLRLIYYSQIVNDFQKGDIAEGYSVSREKKESFPLTVTSAQKNPTAFYLCASEDTYNEQFFGPGTRLTVL.

This chain joins TRBV7-6 and TRBJ2-1; D is possibly TRBD2 (5 bases). The CDR3 totals 14 residues. In germline, CDR1 is SGHVS, CDR2 FNYEAQ. V was cut by 1 base and J by 4 bases, with 8 bases left in between. The CDR3 is CASSLGGSYNEQFF. CDR3 coding DNA: TGTGCCAGCAGCTTAGGAGGGTCTTACAATGAGCAGTTCTTC.

This chain links TRBV10-1 with TRBJ1-1; D remains unclear. Trimming took off 4 bases at V and 0 bases at J, with 9 bases between the two ends. Germline V CDR1 and CDR2: WNHNN, SYGVQD (reference sequence). This CDR3 spans 14 amino acids. Here the CDR3 DNA reads TGCGCCAGCAGTGGTGGCGGTCTGAACACTGAAGCTTTCTTT. It encodes CASSGGGLNTEAFF.

Comment on this clone: At one boundary the junction diverges from the germline segment, which might be a read error. The chain is built from TRBV9 and TRBJ2-3; unclear D gene. The CDR3 has 13 residues. Germline values: CDR1 SGDLS, CDR2 YYNGEE. In nucleotides, the CDR3 is TGTGCCAGCAGCGTAGACGGGTCAGATACGCGGTATTTT. It encodes CASSVDGSDTRYF.

The chain links TRBV4-2 to TRBJ1-1; possibly TRBD1 for D (6 bases). This CDR3 spans 16 amino acids. Trimming took 0 bases from V and 4 from J, leaving 15 bases between them. Germline V gene data show CDR1 as LGHNA and CDR2 as YNFKEQ. CDR3 nucleotides: TGTGCCAGCAGCCAAGATCCAGGACAGTCGGCCACTGAAGCTTTCTTT. Its translation is CASSQDPGQSATEAFF.

As concerns this clone: Other nucleotide sequences from this sample produce the same CDR3. The rearrangement joins TRBV5-4 to TRBJ2-7; 11 nucleotides align to TRBD1. Germline values: CDR1 SGHNT, CDR2 YYREEE (reference sequence). This CDR3 has 13 amino acids. The V and J ends lost 4 bases and 5 bases, in that order; junction bases with no gene match: 2. The CDR3 DNA reads as TGTGCCAGCAGCAAGGGACAGGGGGACGAGCAGTACTTC. Protein: CASSKGQGDEQYF.

The chain couples TRBV28 to TRBJ2-7, with 7 nucleotides matching TRBD2. The CDR3 is made up of 14 amino acids. The germline V gene encodes CDR1 MDHEN and CDR2 SYDVKM. Unmatched junction bases numbered 7, after V lost 5 bases and J lost 3 bases. For the CDR3, the DNA is TGTGCCAGCAGTCCGAGCGGGAATCTCTACGAGCAGTACTTC. The encoded protein is CASSPSGNLYEQYF.

This clone was observed a few times. V gene TRBV7-6 combines with J gene TRBJ2-1; D is unresolved. The CDR3 contains 15 residues. Germline V lookup: CDR1 SGHVS, CDR2 FNYEAQ. V gave up 0 bases and J gave up 8 bases, with 14 bases separating them. The chain's CDR3 is CASSLAFGTTDEQFF. For the CDR3, the DNA is TGTGCCAGCAGCTTAGCGTTCGGTACCACGGATGAGCAGTTCTTC.

The chain carries TRBV6-1 and TRBJ1-4; 7 bases are shared with TRBD1. This CDR3 is 15 amino acids long. V lost 3 bases, J lost 6 bases, and 7 bases stayed unmatched. The germline gives CDR1 MNHNS, CDR2 SASEGT. In nucleotides, the CDR3 is TGTGCCAGCAGTGAGTCGACAGGGTCCGATGAAAAACTGTTTTTT. Translating it yields CASSESTGSDEKLFF.

The rearrangement links TRBV7-9 to TRBJ2-3; no definite D call. The V gene's germline CDR1 is SEHNR and CDR2 FQNEAQ (reference sequence). There are 14 residues in the CDR3. The V gene lost 0 bases and the J gene lost 6 bases, with 10 bases spanning the gap. Written as DNA, the CDR3 is TGTGCCAGCAGCTTAGCGGTTGGGCTGGATACGCAGTATTTT. Amino acids: CASSLAVGLDTQYF.

The count of this clone is one. The chain employs TRBV5-1 and TRBJ1-2; D may be TRBD1 (6 bases). This CDR3 has 15 residues. CDR1 SGHRS and CDR2 YFSETQ come from the germline V gene. Trimming took off 2 bases at V and 1 base at J, with 12 bases between the two ends. CDR3: CASSFGGGINYGYTF. In DNA form, the CDR3 reads TGCGCCAGCAGCTTTGGGGGCGGTATTAACTATGGCTACACCTTC.

This clone occurred once. This chain connects TRBV28 to TRBJ1-5; TRBD1 agrees at 9 bases. Per germline, CDR1 MDHEN and CDR2 SYDVKM. The CDR3 runs to 14 residues. The V gene end was trimmed by 6 bases and the J gene end by 5 bases; junction bases not matched to a gene: 5. CDR3 DNA sequence: TGTGCCAGCAGCCCCGGACAGGGGCATCAGCCCCAGCATTTT. Translated: CASSPGQGHQPQHF.

This chain uses TRBV6-1 with TRBJ1-1; 8 nucleotides align to TRBD1. CDR1 is MNHNS, CDR2 SASEGT, per germline. The V gene end was trimmed by 6 bases and the J gene end by 5 bases; junction bases not matched to a gene: 8. The length of the CDR3 is 14 residues. The CDR3 reads CASSPTGGKTEAFF. The CDR3 nucleotides read TGTGCCAGCAGCCCCACAGGGGGTAAAACTGAAGCTTTCTTT.

In this sample, this clone turned up a few times. The chain uses TRBV28 and TRBJ2-7; D possibly corresponds to TRBD2 (5 bases). The germline V gene has CDR1 MDHEN and CDR2 SYDVKM. V was trimmed by 0 bases and J by 13 bases, leaving 16 bases between them. CDR3 length: 13 residues. The CDR3 protein is CASSLWRHPEGYF. The CDR3 nucleotides read TGTGCCAGCAGTTTATGGCGGCATCCTGAGGGATACTTC.

This chain uses TRBV6-6 with TRBJ1-2; D remains ambiguous. CDR1 and CDR2 (germline): MNHNY, SVGAGI (reference sequence). Trimming removed 8 bases from V and 3 bases from J, with 22 bases in between. This CDR3 comprises 16 residues. This chain's CDR3 is CASRPRNSPVDYGYTF. DNA of the CDR3: TGTGCCAGCCGCCCCCGAAACTCCCCTGTGGACTATGGCTACACCTTC.

The rearrangement links TRBV18 to TRBJ2-5, with TRBD2 as a possible D gene (6 bases). The CDR3 is 14 amino acids. The ends were cut back, 1 base at V and 4 bases at J, with 10 bases in the middle. Germline values: CDR1 KGHSH, CDR2 LQKENI. Written as DNA, the CDR3 is TGTGCCAGCTCACCACGGGAGGTAGGAGAGACCCAGTACTTC. Amino acids: CASSPREVGETQYF.

The chain links TRBV29-1 to TRBJ2-7; the D gene is possibly TRBD2 (6 bases). Per the germline V gene, CDR1 is SQVTM and CDR2 is ANQGSEA. This CDR3 spans 12 amino acids. The V end was cut by 8 bases, the J end by 0 bases, with 11 bases between. The chain's CDR3 is CSFSGSSYEQYF. The CDR3 DNA follows: TGCAGCTTTAGCGGAAGCTCCTACGAGCAGTACTTC.

V gene TRBV4-1 combines with J gene TRBJ2-7, with 8 nucleotides matching TRBD1. Germline V lookup: CDR1 MGHRA, CDR2 YSYEKL. V lost 4 bases to trimming and J lost 4 bases; unmatched junction nucleotides: 6. There are 14 residues in the CDR3. CDR3 sequence reads: CASSPRTGRYEQYF. The CDR3 nucleotides are TGCGCCAGCAGCCCCAGGACAGGGAGGTACGAGCAGTACTTC.

This clone was seen only a few times. Other nucleotide sequences from this sample produce the same CDR3. The rearrangement joins TRBV11-2 to TRBJ1-2; possibly TRBD1 for D (6 bases). Germline values: CDR1 SGHAT, CDR2 FQNNGV. This CDR3 spans 12 amino acids. The ends were cut back, 7 bases at V and 7 bases at J, with 13 bases in the middle. CDR3 DNA: TGTGCCAGCACAACAGGGAATCCTGGCTACACCTTC. Translating gives CASTTGNPGYTF. The entire variable domain, with the rest obtained from reference TRBV11-2 and TRBJ1-2, is as follows: EAGVAQSPRYKIIEKRQSVAFWCNPISGHATLYWYQQILGQGPKLLIQFQNNGVVDDSQLPKDRFSAERLKGVDSTLKIQPAKLEDSAVYLCASTTGNPGYTFGSGTRLTVV.

The J gene is TRBJ2-5, the V gene TRBV7-9; a possible D gene is TRBD2 (5 bases). V was clipped by 5 bases and J by 11 bases, with 18 bases between them. CDR1 SEHNR and CDR2 FQNEAQ come from the germline V gene (reference sequence). This CDR3 has 13 amino acids. Written as DNA, the CDR3 is TGTGCCAGCAGCCCCAGCGGCTTCGTTGAGCAGTACTTC. Translating it yields CASSPSGFVEQYF.

The chain combines TRBV7-9 with TRBJ1-2, with 7 bases identical to TRBD1. J gave up 0 bases and V 4 bases, and 5 bases lay outside the gene matches. This CDR3 has 15 residues. The V gene's germline CDR1 is SEHNR and CDR2 FQNEAQ (reference sequence). CDR3 bases: TGTGCCAGCAGCTCCCCGGACAGGCCTAACTATGGCTACACCTTC. This codes for CASSSPDRPNYGYTF. Full variable domain (rest looked up from reference TRBV7-9 and TRBJ1-2): DTGVSQNPRHKITKRGQNVTFRCDPISEHNRLYWYRQTLGQGPEFLTYFQNEAQLEKSRLLSDRFSAERPKGSFSTLEIQRTEQGDSAMYLCASSSPDRPNYGYTFGSGTRLTVV.

The chain carries TRBV10-3 and TRBJ2-2; D possibly corresponds to TRBD1 (5 bases). CDR1 and CDR2 from the germline V gene are ENHRY and SYGVKD. Trimming left V 6 bases short and J 1 base short, with 12 bases between. The CDR3 is 15 amino acids. CDR3 loop: CAIRRTGQNTGELFF. CDR3 nucleotides: TGTGCCATCAGACGAACCGGACAGAACACCGGGGAGCTGTTTTTT.

This clone was counted once. The V and J genes are TRBV5-1 and TRBJ2-3; the D gene is possibly TRBD2 (5 bases). Trimming took 3 bases from V and 5 from J, leaving 7 bases between them. The CDR3 loop spans 12 amino acids. Germline CDR1 reads SGHRS; CDR2 reads YFSETQ. The CDR3 DNA follows: TGCGCCAGCAGCTCCGGGAAAGATACGCAGTATTTT. Encoded protein: CASSSGKDTQYF.

The chain joins TRBV2 to TRBJ2-7; TRBD2 might be the D (6 bases). V lost 6 bases to trimming and J lost 1 base, with 16 bases between them. Germline assignment: CDR1 SNHLY and CDR2 FYNNEI. The CDR3 length is 15 residues. Here the CDR3 DNA reads TGTGCCAGCAGCGGCACTAGCTCAGGGTCCTACGAGCAGTACTTC. Translation: CASSGTSSGSYEQYF.

V gene TRBV27 combines with J gene TRBJ2-5; 11 nucleotides agree with TRBD2. Germline assignment: CDR1 MNHEY and CDR2 SMNVEV (reference sequence). The ends lost 6 bases at V and 5 bases at J; junction bases unmatched: 8. There are 15 residues in the CDR3. CDR3 in DNA: TGTGCCAGCAGCAGACTAGCGGGAATGTGGGAGACCCAGTACTTC. This codes for CASSRLAGMWETQYF.

There are a few counts of this clone. The chain recombines TRBV4-2 with TRBJ2-3; 9 nucleotides line up with TRBD2. This CDR3 region has 16 residues. The V gene's germline CDR1 is LGHNA and CDR2 YNFKEQ. With V trimmed by 3 bases and J by 4 bases, 8 bases remained unmatched. CDR3 in DNA: TGTGCCAGCAGCCAGTCGGCGAAGCGGGGGGCAGATACGCAGTATTTT. This gives the protein CASSQSAKRGADTQYF.

The genes are TRBV28 and TRBJ1-5; D perhaps matches TRBD1 (5 bases). V lost 3 bases, J lost 6 bases, and 15 bases lay in between. Per the germline V gene, CDR1 is MDHEN and CDR2 is SYDVKM. CDR3 length equals 15 residues. The CDR3, as DNA: TGTGCCAGCAGTTTCTCCAGGGAAGGACCTCAGCCCCAGCATTTT. As protein: CASSFSREGPQPQHF.

The rearrangement uses TRBV15 and TRBJ2-3; 9 bases match TRBD2. Germline values: CDR1 LNHNV, CDR2 YYDKDF (reference sequence). V was clipped by 4 bases and J by 2 bases; unmatched bases: 10. The CDR3 runs to 17 residues. The CDR3 region has the DNA TGTGCCACCAGCAAAGAGGCGACTAGCGGCTCCACAGATACGCAGTATTTT. Encoded protein: CATSKEATSGSTDTQYF.

The chain recombines TRBV11-2 with TRBJ2-7; TRBD2 matches 10 bases. The V segment lost 5 bases and the J segment 5 bases; nucleotides outside the gene matches: 9. There are 15 residues in the CDR3. The germline CDR1 and CDR2 sequences are SGHAT and FQNNGV. In DNA form, the CDR3 reads TGTGCCAGCAGCATCCTTAGCGGGAGGAGTAACGAGCAGTACTTC. Translated, it gives CASSILSGRSNEQYF. The whole variable domain, remainder taken from reference TRBV11-2 and TRBJ2-7, is EAGVAQSPRYKIIEKRQSVAFWCNPISGHATLYWYQQILGQGPKLLIQFQNNGVVDDSQLPKDRFSAERLKGVDSTLKIQPAKLEDSAVYLCASSILSGRSNEQYFGPGTRLTVT.